A single T cell receptor beta chain is shown here with its context. Its binding antigen is unknown. Per-nucleotide qualities are absent, and no much larger clonotype sits a single base away. The record originates from a study of response to subunit inactivated influenza vaccine (dated by TCRdb to 2017 to 2018). Regarding the study in general: The study used deep quantitative T cell receptor repertoire profiling to track responses to a trivalent subunit inactivated influenza vaccine.

The paper as a whole reports these results and caveats: The authors suggested that each seasonal influenza vaccination may recruit only a limited number of new T cells.

CDR1 SNHLY and CDR2 FYNNEI are derived from the germline V gene. The CDR3 numbers 11 residues from cysteine through phenylalanine. The retained sequence is limited to the CDR3, 33 bases, with the frame set at the first base. Trimming costs V 4 bases and J 13 bases, and their ends lie 8 bases apart. The library was obtained by RT-PCR. TCRdb shows the sequencer as Illumina HiSeq 2500. The public reads were reprocessed in TCRdb via fastp at Q25 and MiXCR, keeping in-frame beta chains. CDR3 protein sequences are deduplicated, and each keeps its most common genes and DNA. For this sample the table gives almost 600,000 distinct CDR3 sequences, of which 14% were detected only once. The ten largest clonotypes hold roughly 10% of the sample.

This chain is built from TRBV2 and TRBJ1-6, with the D gene not confidently named. This sample comprised PBMCs from blood, obtained approximately 13 days after vaccination. This clonotype was sampled from a man between 50 and 59 years old who received an inactivated influenza vaccine. Donor details come from another sample of the same person, matched by shared clones. The CDR3: CASSVINPLHF. The nucleotide sequence reads TGTGCCAGCAGTGTAATAAATCCCCTCCACTTT.